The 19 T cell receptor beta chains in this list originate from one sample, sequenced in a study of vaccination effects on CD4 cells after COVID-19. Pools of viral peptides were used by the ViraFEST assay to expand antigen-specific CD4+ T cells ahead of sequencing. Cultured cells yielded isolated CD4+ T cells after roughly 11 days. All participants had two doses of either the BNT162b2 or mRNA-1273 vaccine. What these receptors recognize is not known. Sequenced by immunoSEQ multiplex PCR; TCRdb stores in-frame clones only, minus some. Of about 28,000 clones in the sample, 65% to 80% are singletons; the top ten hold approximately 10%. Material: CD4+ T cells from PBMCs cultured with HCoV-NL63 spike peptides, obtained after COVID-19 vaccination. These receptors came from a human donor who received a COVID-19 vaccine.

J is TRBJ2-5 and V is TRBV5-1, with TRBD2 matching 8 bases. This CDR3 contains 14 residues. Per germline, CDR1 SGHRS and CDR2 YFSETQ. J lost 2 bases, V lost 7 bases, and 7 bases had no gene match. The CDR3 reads CASSPGRDQETQYF. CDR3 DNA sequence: TGCGCCAGCTCCCCCGGGAGGGATCAAGAGACCCAGTACTTC.

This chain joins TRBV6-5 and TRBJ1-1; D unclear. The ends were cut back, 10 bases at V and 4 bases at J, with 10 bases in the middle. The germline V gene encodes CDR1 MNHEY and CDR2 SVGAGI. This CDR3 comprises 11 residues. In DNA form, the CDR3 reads TGTGCCACCTGGCTGAGCACTGAAGCTTTCTTT. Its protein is CATWLSTEAFF.

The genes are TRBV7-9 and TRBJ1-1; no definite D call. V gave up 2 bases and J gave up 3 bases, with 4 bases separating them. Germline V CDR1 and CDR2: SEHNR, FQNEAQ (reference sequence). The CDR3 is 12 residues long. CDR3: CASSLTDTEAFF. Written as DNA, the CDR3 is TGTGCCAGCAGCTTAACGGACACTGAAGCTTTCTTT.

The CDR3 is CASSLSGGYGYTF. The CDR3 DNA follows: TGTGCCAGCAGTTTATCAGGGGGCTATGGCTACACCTTC. V usage is TRBV12-3 or TRBV12-4 and J usage is TRBJ1-2; 7 nucleotides align to TRBD1. The V and J ends lost 2 bases and 4 bases, in that order; junction bases with no gene match: 1. There are 13 residues in the CDR3.

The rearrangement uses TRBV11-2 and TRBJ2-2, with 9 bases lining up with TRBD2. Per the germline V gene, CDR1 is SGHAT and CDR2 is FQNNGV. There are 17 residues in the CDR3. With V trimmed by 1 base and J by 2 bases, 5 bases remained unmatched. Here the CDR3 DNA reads TGTGCCAGCAGCTTAGCCGGGACTAGCTACAACACCGGGGAGCTGTTTTTT. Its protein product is CASSLAGTSYNTGELFF.

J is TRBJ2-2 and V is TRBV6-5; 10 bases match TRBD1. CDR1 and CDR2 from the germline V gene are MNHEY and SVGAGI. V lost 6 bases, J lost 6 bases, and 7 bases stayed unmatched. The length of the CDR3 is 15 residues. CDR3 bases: TGTGCCAGCAGGGCCGGGACAGGGGTCGCCGGGGAGCTGTTTTTT. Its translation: CASRAGTGVAGELFF.

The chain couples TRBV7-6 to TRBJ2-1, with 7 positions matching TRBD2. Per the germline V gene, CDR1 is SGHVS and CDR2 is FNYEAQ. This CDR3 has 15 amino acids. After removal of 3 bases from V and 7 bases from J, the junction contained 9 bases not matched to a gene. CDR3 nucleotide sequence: TGTGCCAGCAGCTTTAGTGGGGGGGGTCGTAATGAGCAGTTCTTC. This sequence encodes CASSFSGGGRNEQFF.

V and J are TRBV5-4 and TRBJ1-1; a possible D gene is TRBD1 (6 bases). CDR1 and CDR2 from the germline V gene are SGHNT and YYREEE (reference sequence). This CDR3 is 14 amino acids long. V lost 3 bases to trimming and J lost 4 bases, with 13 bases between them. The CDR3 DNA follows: TGTGCCAGCAGCTCCGCAGGGGAAGCCACTGAAGCTTTCTTT. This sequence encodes CASSSAGEATEAFF.

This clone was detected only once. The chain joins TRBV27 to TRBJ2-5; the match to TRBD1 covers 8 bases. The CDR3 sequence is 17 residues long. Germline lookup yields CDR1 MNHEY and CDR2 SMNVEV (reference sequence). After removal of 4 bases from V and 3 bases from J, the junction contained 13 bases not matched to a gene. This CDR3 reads CASSSPLHRGTKETQYF. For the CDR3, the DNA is TGTGCCAGCAGTTCCCCTCTCCACAGGGGGACAAAAGAGACCCAGTACTTC.

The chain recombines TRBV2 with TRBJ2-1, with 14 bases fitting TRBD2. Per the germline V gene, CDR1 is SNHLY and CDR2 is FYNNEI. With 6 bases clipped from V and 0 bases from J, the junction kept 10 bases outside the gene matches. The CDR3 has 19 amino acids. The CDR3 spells CASRTGTSGSPSSYNEQFF. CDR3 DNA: TGTGCCAGCAGGACCGGGACTAGCGGGAGTCCAAGCTCCTACAATGAGCAGTTCTTC.

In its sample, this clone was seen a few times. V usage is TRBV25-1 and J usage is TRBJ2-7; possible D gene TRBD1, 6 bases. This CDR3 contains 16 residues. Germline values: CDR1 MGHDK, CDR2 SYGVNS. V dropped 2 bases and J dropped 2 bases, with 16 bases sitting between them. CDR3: CASSEAAGAAPYEQYF. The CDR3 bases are TGTGCCAGCAGTGAAGCAGCAGGGGCAGCCCCCTACGAGCAGTACTTC.

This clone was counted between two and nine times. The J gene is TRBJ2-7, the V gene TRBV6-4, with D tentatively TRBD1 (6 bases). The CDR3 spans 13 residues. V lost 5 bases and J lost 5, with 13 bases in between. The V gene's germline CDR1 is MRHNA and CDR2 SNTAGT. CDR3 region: CASSRTAKDEQYF. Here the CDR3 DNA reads TGTGCCAGCAGTCGGACAGCAAAGGACGAGCAGTACTTC.

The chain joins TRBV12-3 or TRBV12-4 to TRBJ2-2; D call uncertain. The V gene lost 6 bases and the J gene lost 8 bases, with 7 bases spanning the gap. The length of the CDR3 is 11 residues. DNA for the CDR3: TGTGCCAGCAGCTCGAGGGGGGAGCTGTTTTTT. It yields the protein CASSSRGELFF.

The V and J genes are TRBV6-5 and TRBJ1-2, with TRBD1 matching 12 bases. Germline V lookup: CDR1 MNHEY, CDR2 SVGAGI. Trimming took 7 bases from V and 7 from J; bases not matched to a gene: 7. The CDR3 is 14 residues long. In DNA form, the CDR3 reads TGTGCCAGCACACCGGGACAGGGGGCTGTTGGCTACACCTTC. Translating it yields CASTPGQGAVGYTF.

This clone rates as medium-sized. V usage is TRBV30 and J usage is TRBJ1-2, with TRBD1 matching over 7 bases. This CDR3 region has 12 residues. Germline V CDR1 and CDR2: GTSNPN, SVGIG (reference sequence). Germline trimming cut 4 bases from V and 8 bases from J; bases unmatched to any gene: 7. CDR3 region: CAWKLTGSGYTF. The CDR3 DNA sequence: TGTGCCTGGAAACTGACAGGGAGCGGCTACACCTTC.

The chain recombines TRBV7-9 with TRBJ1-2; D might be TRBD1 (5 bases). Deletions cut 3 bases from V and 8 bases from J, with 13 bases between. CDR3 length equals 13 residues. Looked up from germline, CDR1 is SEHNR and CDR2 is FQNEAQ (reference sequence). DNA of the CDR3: TGTGCCAGCAGCTTCGGAGGGGCAGGCGGCTACACCTTC. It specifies CASSFGGAGGYTF.

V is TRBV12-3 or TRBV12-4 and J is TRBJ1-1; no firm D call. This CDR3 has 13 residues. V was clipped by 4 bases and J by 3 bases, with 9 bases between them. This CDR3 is CASSYGDDTEAFF. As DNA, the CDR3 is TGTGCCAGCAGTTATGGGGATGACACTGAAGCTTTCTTT.

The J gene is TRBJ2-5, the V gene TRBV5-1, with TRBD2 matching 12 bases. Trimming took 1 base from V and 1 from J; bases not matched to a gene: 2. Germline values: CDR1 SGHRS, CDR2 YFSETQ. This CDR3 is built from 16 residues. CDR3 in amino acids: CASSLSLAGGQETQYF. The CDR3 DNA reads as TGCGCCAGCAGCTTGTCACTAGCGGGGGGCCAAGAGACCCAGTACTTC.

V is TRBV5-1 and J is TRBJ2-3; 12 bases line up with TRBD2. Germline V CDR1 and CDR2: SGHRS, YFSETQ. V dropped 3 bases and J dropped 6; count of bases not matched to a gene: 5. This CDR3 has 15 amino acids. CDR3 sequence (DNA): TGCGCCAGCAGCTCTAGCGGGGGGGCCGGGGATACGCAGTATTTT. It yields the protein CASSSSGGAGDTQYF.